The rows below give T cell receptor beta chains drawn from one sample of a study of B cell selection in AIRE deficiency. Profiling relied on immunoSEQ multiplex PCR, and the TCRdb table lists in-frame clones only, not all of them. The sample includes 20,000 to 25,000 clones, less than 98% of them seen just once. Sequencing input: conventional CD4+ T cells sorted from PBMCs. The receptor set was obtained from a human donor with AIRE deficiency. Each CDR3 is given with its conserved first and last residue. A D gene is named only where the DNA matches it firmly. Size tells how often a clone was seen (once, few, many) or the class of an expanded clone, and some rows leave it out.

j_call d_call clone_size v_call cdr3_aa cdr3_nt
TRBJ1-2 NA NA TRBV7-9 CASSRLGVYGYTF TGTGCCAGCAGCCGGCTCGGGGTCTATGGCTACACCTTC
TRBJ2-2 NA NA TRBV2 CASSAMRRANTGELFF TGTGCCAGCAGTGCCATGCGGAGGGCGAACACCGGGGAGCTGTTTTTT
TRBJ2-1 NA NA TRBV15 CATSRDRYSYNEQFF TGTGCCACCAGCAGAGACAGGTACTCCTACAATGAGCAGTTCTTC
TRBJ2-1 TRBD2 NA TRBV11-3 CASSPRSTSGRGYEQFF TGTGCCAGCAGCCCCCGCTCGACTAGCGGGAGAGGCTATGAGCAGTTCTTC
TRBJ1-4 NA NA TRBV29-1 CSASEAVGEKLFF TGCAGCGCGTCAGAGGCGGTCGGTGAAAAACTGTTTTTT
TRBJ1-3 NA NA TRBV7-9 CASSLESTISGNTIYF TGTGCCAGCAGCTTAGAGTCCACCATCTCTGGAAACACCATATATTTT
TRBJ1-5 NA once TRBV21-1 CARFPGTGDPNQPQHF TGTGCCAGGTTTCCCGGGACAGGGGATCCTAATCAGCCCCAGCATTTT
TRBJ2-7 NA NA TRBV4-1 CASSQAVTKYEQYF TGCGCCAGCAGCCAAGCGGTGACGAAATACGAGCAGTACTTC
TRBJ1-2 NA NA TRBV6-6 CASSNRPGEAYGYTF TGTGCCAGCAGTAACCGTCCAGGGGAGGCCTATGGCTACACCTTC
TRBJ1-1 NA NA TRBV5-1 CASSLRPGGGTEAFF TGCGCCAGCAGCTTGCGGCCCGGAGGGGGCACTGAAGCTTTCTTT
TRBJ2-7 TRBD1 few TRBV10-3 CAISEGQGDYEQYF TGTGCCATCAGTGAGGGACAGGGGGACTACGAGCAGTACTTC
TRBJ1-2 NA NA TRBV5-8 CASSLSPGKNYGYTF TGTGCCAGCAGCTTGTCCCCGGGGAAGAACTATGGCTACACCTTC
TRBJ1-2 NA NA TRBV4-1 CASSRSIPVNYGYTF TGCGCCAGCAGCCGCTCTATTCCAGTTAACTATGGCTACACCTTC
TRBJ2-7 TRBD2 NA TRBV10-3 CAVRTSGSNEQYF TGTGCCGTCCGGACTAGCGGGAGCAACGAGCAGTACTTC
TRBJ2-2 NA NA TRBV9 CASSVVPGANTGELFF TGTGCCAGCAGCGTAGTGCCGGGGGCGAACACCGGGGAGCTGTTTTTT
TRBJ2-3 NA NA TRBV7-2 CASSLVREIDTQYF TGTGCCAGCAGCTTAGTCCGGGAAATAGATACGCAGTATTTT
TRBJ1-1 NA NA TRBV11-3 CASSLQGKNTEAFF TGTGCCAGCAGCTTACAGGGCAAGAACACTGAAGCTTTCTTT
TRBJ1-4 NA NA TRBV19 CASSMRGTNEKLFF TGTGCCAGTAGTATGAGGGGAACTAATGAAAAACTGTTTTTT
TRBJ1-3 NA NA TRBV19 CASSNRDRYTIYF TGTGCCAGTAGTAACCGGGATCGTTACACCATATATTTT
TRBJ1-5 NA NA TRBV9 CASSGPRTPNQPQHF TGTGCCAGCAGCGGACCCCGGACCCCTAATCAGCCCCAGCATTTT
TRBJ2-5 TRBD2 NA TRBV7-2 CASSLATSGRETQYF TGTGCCAGCAGCTTAGCGACTAGCGGGAGAGAGACCCAGTACTTC
TRBJ2-2 NA NA TRBV5-4 CASSLVEGGGELFF TGTGCCAGCAGCTTGGTAGAGGGGGGCGGGGAGCTGTTTTTT
TRBJ1-1 NA NA TRBV7-3 CASSSGGNTEAFF TGTGCCAGCAGCAGCGGAGGGAACACTGAAGCTTTCTTT
TRBJ2-5 NA NA TRBV29-1 CSVVPDTQETQYF TGCAGCGTTGTCCCGGACACCCAAGAGACCCAGTACTTC
TRBJ1-2 TRBD1 NA TRBV25-1 CASSLGTGGLLINGYTF TGTGCCAGCAGTCTTGGGACAGGGGGCCTTCTCATCAATGGCTACACCTTC
TRBJ1-1 NA NA TRBV5-1 CASSFWENTEAFF TGCGCCAGCAGCTTCTGGGAGAACACTGAAGCTTTCTTT
TRBJ2-1 NA NA TRBV5-1 CASSLEWGPYNEQFF TGCGCCAGCAGCTTGGAGTGGGGTCCCTACAATGAGCAGTTCTTC
TRBJ2-3 NA NA TRBV4-3 CASSLQTVDTQYF TGCGCCAGCAGCTTGCAAACGGTGGATACGCAGTATTTT
TRBJ2-7 TRBD1 NA TRBV11-2 CASSKDRVQHGEQYF TGTGCCAGCAGCAAAGACAGGGTCCAACATGGCGAGCAGTACTTC
TRBJ2-2 NA NA TRBV6-4 CASSDSLWSGELFF TGTGCCAGCAGTGACTCCCTTTGGTCCGGGGAGCTGTTTTTT
TRBJ1-3 NA NA TRBV14 CASSQNLLSAGNTIYF TGTGCCAGCAGCCAAAACTTGCTTTCGGCTGGAAACACCATATATTTT
TRBJ2-1 TRBD2 NA TRBV5-4 CASSLSGGDYNEQFF TGTGCCAGCAGCCTTAGCGGGGGGGACTACAATGAGCAGTTCTTC
TRBJ2-3 TRBD1 NA TRBV4-3 CASRPGGPPTDTQYF TGCGCCAGCAGACCAGGGGGCCCCCCCACAGATACGCAGTATTTT
TRBJ2-1 NA NA TRBV27 CASSLWRRARGNEQFF TGTGCCAGCAGTTTATGGCGACGGGCAAGGGGCAATGAGCAGTTCTTC
TRBJ2-7 TRBD2 NA TRBV27 CASNHRRLLARSSYEQYF TGTGCCAGCAATCATCGACGGCTACTAGCGCGGAGCTCCTACGAGCAGTACTTC
TRBJ2-7 TRBD1 NA TRBV19 CASSIEWGTGASEQYF TGTGCCAGTAGTATCGAATGGGGGACAGGAGCCTCAGAGCAGTACTTC
TRBJ1-6 TRBD1 NA TRBV30 CAWSDFRTGAGDYNSPLHF TGTGCCTGGAGTGACTTCCGGACAGGGGCTGGGGACTATAATTCACCCCTCCACTTT
TRBJ1-1 NA NA TRBV21-1 CASSMSSTGVRDTEAFF TGTGCCAGCAGTATGAGCTCGACAGGGGTACGGGACACTGAAGCTTTCTTT
TRBJ1-2 NA NA TRBV11-3 CASSLGEGFQGYTF TGTGCCAGCAGCTTAGGTGAGGGGTTTCAAGGCTACACCTTC
TRBJ1-6 TRBD1 NA TRBV15 CATSSRQGDSPLHF TGTGCCACCAGCAGTCGACAGGGGGATTCACCCCTCCACTTT
TRBJ1-1 TRBD1 NA TRBV5-4 CASSSRTGSYTEAFF TGTGCCAGCAGCTCCCGGACAGGTTCGTACACTGAAGCTTTCTTT
TRBJ2-7 TRBD2 once TRBV18 CASSQLAGAAREQYF TGTGCCAGCTCACAGCTAGCGGGGGCCGCGAGGGAGCAGTACTTC
TRBJ2-1 TRBD2 NA TRBV7-3 CASSLTRTSGGSYNEQFF TGTGCCAGCAGCTTAACTCGGACTAGCGGGGGCTCCTACAATGAGCAGTTCTTC
TRBJ1-4 NA once TRBV7-8 CASMAREGSEKLFF TGTGCCAGCATGGCCAGGGAGGGAAGTGAAAAACTGTTTTTT
TRBJ1-1 NA NA TRBV4-3 CASSQEIGGTEAFF TGCGCCAGCAGCCAAGAGATAGGTGGGACTGAAGCTTTCTTT
TRBJ2-7 NA NA TRBV7-3 CASSFYRYDEQYF TGTGCCAGCAGCTTTTACAGGTACGACGAGCAGTACTTC
TRBJ2-1 NA NA TRBV2 CASSGGNEQFF TGTGCCAGCAGTGGGGGCAATGAGCAGTTCTTC
TRBJ1-4 NA NA TRBV6-5 CASSYRGGTNEKLFF TGTGCCAGCAGTTACAGGGGAGGAACTAATGAAAAACTGTTTTTT
TRBJ2-2 NA NA TRBV29-1 CSVGRGTGTGELFF TGCAGCGTTGGCCGGGGGACGGGAACCGGGGAGCTGTTTTTT
TRBJ2-3 TRBD2 NA TRBV7-6 CASSPFAGEADTQYF TGTGCCAGCAGCCCCTTTGCGGGAGAGGCAGATACGCAGTATTTT
TRBJ1-2 NA NA TRBV14 CASSQRIGPNYGYTF TGTGCCAGCAGCCAAAGGATAGGACCTAACTATGGCTACACCTTC
TRBJ2-7 TRBD2 NA TRBV28 CASGLATTSYEQYF TGTGCCAGCGGACTAGCGACCACTTCCTACGAGCAGTACTTC